The T cell receptor (beta chain) under discussion was sequenced for a study of vaccination and CD4 T cells after COVID-19. Once obtained from cultured CD4+ T cells, the DNA was sequenced using the Oncomine TCR Beta short-read assay. One entry per CDR3 protein, called by TCRdb with MiXCR from the PCR reads. The sample lists some 11,000 distinct CDR3 sequences; around 26% were seen once. The CDR3 covers 13 residues. The germline V gene has CDR1 DFQATT and CDR2 SNEGSKA (reference sequence). Trimming cost V 0 bases and J 5 bases, with 8 bases left between them. Treatment in this sample: approximately nine-day PBMC culture with coronavirus spike peptide pools or control peptides (ViraFEST assay). About this clonotype itself: The antigen remains unidentified.

The origin of this receptor is a human donor with COVID-19. The sample consisted of cultured CD4+ T cells from blood. The chain employs TRBV20-1 and TRBJ1-5; TRBD1 is a possible D gene (5 bases). CDR3 nucleotides: TGCAGTGCTAGAGACCGAGGGGATCAGCCCCAGCATTTT. Residues: CSARDRGDQPQHF.